This passage covers 13 T cell receptor delta chains from one sample sequenced in a study of gamma-delta chains in newborns, infants, children. TCRdb reanalysed the reads with CATT. The sample includes around 3,500 delta-chain clones, around 0.65% of them seen just once. Sequencing was done on a sample of blood. These receptors originate from a child who was a newborn, infant or young child, either healthy, febrile or measles-vaccinated (not recorded which).

This clone has at least ten counts. A single base is all that separates this from a far larger clone, so a read error is likely. Other nucleotide sequences in the sample specify the same CDR3. CDR3 loop: CACDKLGDTLTAQLFF. CDR3 sequence (DNA): TGTGCCTGTGACAAACTGGGGGATACTTTGACAGCACAACTCTTCTTC. V and J are TRDV2 and TRDJ2; 12 positions match TRDD3. The CDR3 is 16 amino acids. In germline, CDR1 is GEAIGNYY, CDR2 EKD.

As regards this clone: With only one base between it and a far larger clone, this is likely a read error. Other DNA variants within this sample encode the same CDR3. The rearrangement joins TRDV2 to TRDJ1; D is possibly TRDD3 (5 bases). This CDR3 contains 18 residues. Germline values: CDR1 GEAIGNYY, CDR2 EKD. Here the CDR3 DNA reads TGTGCCTGTGACACAGCCGACACCCGGGACCCGGGGACCGATAAGCTCATCTTT. Translating it yields CACDTADTRDPGTDKLIF.

There are a few counts of this clone. The likely explanation is a read error, given a far larger clone one base away. Other DNA sequences within the sample encode an identical CDR3. The rearrangement links TRDV2 to TRDJ2; TRDD3 matches at 7 bases. The CDR3 is made up of 15 amino acids. Germline CDR1 GEAIGNYY, CDR2 EKD. V lost 1 base and J lost 0; bases outside the gene matches: 1. In DNA, the CDR3 is TGTGCCTGTGACACTTGGGGGACTTTGACAGCACAACTCTTCTTT. The encoded protein is CACDTWGTLTAQLFF.

As to this clone: This may be a read error: a much more frequent sequence differs by one nucleotide. Other DNA sequences in the same sample also yield this CDR3. The rearrangement links TRDV1 to TRDJ1, with 11 bases fitting TRDD3. The CDR3 length is 25 residues. Germline values: CDR1 TSWWSYY, CDR2 QGS. Trimming removed 3 bases from V and 0 bases from J; junction bases left unmatched: 30. CDR3 DNA: TGTGCTCTTGGGGACCTTCCCCCCTTCCGCCTTTTGGTTGGGGGATACGTCGGGGACACCGATAAACTCATCTTT. It specifies CALGDLPPFRLLVGGYVGDTDKLIF.

A word on this clone: The protein that TCRdb holds for this DNA derives from a much larger clone and differs from the translated DNA at residue 11, which likely indicates a read error; the protein shown here is translated from the DNA. The chain joins TRDV2 to TRDJ1, with TRDD3 matching over 10 bases. The CDR3 has 14 amino acids. Germline V gene sequence: CDR1 GEAIGNYY, CDR2 EKD. Trimming took 0 bases from V and 10 from J; bases not matched to a gene: 7. Written as DNA, the CDR3 is TGTGCCTGTGACACCGTCGGGGGATACGATGGACTCATCTTT. Translating it yields CACDTVGGYDGLIF.

In its sample, this clone was seen many times. This is likely an artifact of a read error, given a far larger clone one base away. This chain connects TRDV2 to TRDJ3; 8 positions match TRDD3. V was pared by 0 bases and J by 0 bases, with 6 bases of the junction left unmatched. This CDR3 comprises 19 residues. CDR1 and CDR2 (germline): GEAIGNYY, EKD. The CDR3 loop is CACDTVLGGSSWDTRQMFF. The CDR3 coding sequence is TGTGCCTGTGACACCGTACTGGGGGGTAGCTCCTGGGACACCCGACAGATGTTTTTC.

With regard to this clone: The amino acid sequence in TCRdb belongs to a much larger clone and departs from this DNA's translation at residue 10, likely a sequencing read error; the sequence shown is translated from the DNA. J is TRDJ3 and V is TRDV2; D is uncertain. Germline V lookup: CDR1 GEAIGNYY, CDR2 EKD. The CDR3 runs to 18 residues. Trimming removed 1 base at V and 2 bases at J, with 14 bases between. The CDR3 coding sequence is TGTGCCTGTGACACAGGAGGGAGCCGCCCCTGGGACACCCGACAGATGTTTTTC. Translation: CACDTGGSRPWDTRQMFF.

This clone was observed a handful of times. This chain links TRDV3 with TRDJ1; 11 nucleotides agree with TRDD3. V was pared by 3 bases and J by 2 bases, with 17 bases of the junction left unmatched. This CDR3 has 18 amino acids. From germline, CDR1 is TVYSNPD and CDR2 GDNSRS (reference sequence). The CDR3 coding sequence is TGTGCCTTCCGAGTAAGCGACTGGGGGATAGCAAGGACCGATAAACTCATCTTT. The encoded protein is CAFRVSDWGIARTDKLIF.

This clone is termed medium-sized (0.01 to 0.1%). Its ends do not fully match the called genes, so a read error is possible. Different DNA sequences within this sample yield the same CDR3. The chain joins TRDV2 to TRDJ3, with no clear D. This CDR3 comprises 19 residues. The germline V gene encodes CDR1 GEAIGNYY and CDR2 EKD. CDR3 DNA: TGCGCCTGTGACACCCACCGCCGCCCCTACTCCTGGGACACCCGACAGATGTTTTTC. Translating it yields CACDTHRRPYSWDTRQMFF.

The gene calls are TRDV1 and TRDJ1; D uncertain. The V gene lost 2 bases and the J gene lost 0 bases, with 10 bases spanning the gap. The germline V gene encodes CDR1 TSWWSYY and CDR2 QGS. The CDR3 length is 15 residues. The CDR3 reads CALGEGYCYTDKLIF. CDR3 DNA sequence: TGTGCTCTTGGGGAAGGGTACTGCTACACCGATAAACTCATCTTT.

The sample holds a few counts of this clone. TCRdb records a much larger clone's protein for this DNA, with a difference at residue 8 that likely arises from a read error; the protein given is the translation of the DNA. The V and J genes are TRDV2 and TRDJ3, with TRDD3 matching over 8 bases. V was clipped by 2 bases and J by 0 bases; unmatched bases: 8. The CDR3 totals 19 residues. Germline V CDR1 and CDR2: GEAIGNYY, EKD. The CDR3 reads CACDKLGATRSWDTRQMFF. The DNA of the CDR3 is TGTGCCTGTGACAAACTGGGGGCTACCCGCTCCTGGGACACCCGACAGATGTTTTTC.

About this clone itself: The protein held in TCRdb is that of a much larger clone and does not match this DNA's translation at residue 11, likely because of a read error; the protein shown is translated from the DNA. The chain uses TRDV2 and TRDJ2; TRDD3 agrees at 12 bases. Looked up from germline, CDR1 is GEAIGNYY and CDR2 is EKD. CDR3 length: 14 amino acids. DNA for the CDR3: TGCGCCTGTGACATACTGGGGGATACAGCACGGCTCTTCTTT. Residues: CACDILGDTARLFF.

By sample share, this clone is medium-sized. Given a much more abundant clone one base away, this may be a read error. V usage is TRDV2 and J usage is TRDJ3; 11 bases are a match to TRDD3. V gave up 3 bases and J gave up 0 bases; unmatched junction bases: 3. Per the germline V gene, CDR1 is GEAIGNYY and CDR2 is EKD. This CDR3 has 18 amino acids. The CDR3 here is CACDAGGYSSWDTRQMFF. CDR3 sequence (DNA): TGTGCCTGTGACGCTGGGGGATACAGCTCCTGGGACACCCGACAGATGTTTTTC.